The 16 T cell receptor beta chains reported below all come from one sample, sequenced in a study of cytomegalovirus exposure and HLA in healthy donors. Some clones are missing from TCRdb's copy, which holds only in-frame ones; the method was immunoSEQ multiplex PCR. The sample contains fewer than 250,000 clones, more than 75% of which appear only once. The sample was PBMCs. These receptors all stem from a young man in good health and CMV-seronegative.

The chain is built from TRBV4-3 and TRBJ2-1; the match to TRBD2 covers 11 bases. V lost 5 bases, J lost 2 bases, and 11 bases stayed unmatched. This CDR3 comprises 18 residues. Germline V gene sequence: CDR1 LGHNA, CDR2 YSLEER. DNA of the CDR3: TGCGCCAGCAGCGAATTTAGCGGGGGGGCGGCCACCTACAATGAGCAGTTCTTC. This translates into CASSEFSGGAATYNEQFF.

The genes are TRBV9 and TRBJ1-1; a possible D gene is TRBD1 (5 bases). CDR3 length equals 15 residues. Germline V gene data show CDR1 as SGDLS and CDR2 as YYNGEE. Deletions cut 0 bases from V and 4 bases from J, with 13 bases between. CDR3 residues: CASSVGREGTTEAFF. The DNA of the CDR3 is TGTGCCAGCAGCGTAGGGAGGGAAGGGACCACTGAAGCTTTCTTT.

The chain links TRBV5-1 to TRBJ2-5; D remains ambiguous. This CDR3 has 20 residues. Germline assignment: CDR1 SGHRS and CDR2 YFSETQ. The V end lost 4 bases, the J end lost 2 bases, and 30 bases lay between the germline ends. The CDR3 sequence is CASSPPIGSTLERGQETQYF. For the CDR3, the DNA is TGCGCCAGCAGCCCCCCCATTGGTAGCACCCTAGAAAGAGGACAAGAGACCCAGTACTTC.

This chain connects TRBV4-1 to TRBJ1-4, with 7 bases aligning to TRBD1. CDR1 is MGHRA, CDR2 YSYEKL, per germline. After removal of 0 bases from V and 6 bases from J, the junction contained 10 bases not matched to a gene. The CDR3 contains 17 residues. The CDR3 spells CASSQDPPQGEDEKLFF. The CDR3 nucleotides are TGCGCCAGCAGCCAAGACCCCCCTCAGGGGGAGGATGAAAAACTGTTTTTT.

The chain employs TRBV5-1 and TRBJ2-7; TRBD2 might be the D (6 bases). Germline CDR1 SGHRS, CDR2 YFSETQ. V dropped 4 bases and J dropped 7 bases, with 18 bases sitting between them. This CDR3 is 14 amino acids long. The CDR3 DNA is TGCGCCAGCAGCCAAGGGGCGGGGTCGGAGGAGCAGTACTTC. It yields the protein CASSQGAGSEEQYF.

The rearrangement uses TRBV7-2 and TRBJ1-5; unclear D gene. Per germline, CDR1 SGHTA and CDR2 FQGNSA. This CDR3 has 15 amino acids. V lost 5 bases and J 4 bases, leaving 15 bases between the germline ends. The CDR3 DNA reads TGTGCCAGCAGCGAGGCGGCGGGGAGAAATCAGCCCCAGCATTTT. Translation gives CASSEAAGRNQPQHF. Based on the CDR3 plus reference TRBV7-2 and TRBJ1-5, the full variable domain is GAGVSQSPSNKVTEKGKDVELRCDPISGHTALYWYRQSLGQGLEFLIYFQGNSAPDKSGLPSDRFSAERTGGSVSTLTIQRTQQEDSAVYLCASSEAAGRNQPQHFGDGTRLSIL.

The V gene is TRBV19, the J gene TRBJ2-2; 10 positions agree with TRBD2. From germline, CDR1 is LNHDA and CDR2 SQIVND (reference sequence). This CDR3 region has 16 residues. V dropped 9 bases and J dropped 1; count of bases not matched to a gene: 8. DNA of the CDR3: TGTGCCAGCAGAAAAGGACTAGCGGAGAACACCGGGGAGCTGTTTTTT. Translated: CASRKGLAENTGELFF.

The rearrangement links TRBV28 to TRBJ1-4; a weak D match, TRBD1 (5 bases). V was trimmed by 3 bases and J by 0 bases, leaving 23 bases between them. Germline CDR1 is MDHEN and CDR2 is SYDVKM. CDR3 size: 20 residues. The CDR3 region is CASSFHIPLTGGTTNEKLFF. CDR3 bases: TGTGCCAGCAGTTTCCATATCCCCCTTACAGGTGGGACAACTAATGAAAAACTGTTTTTT.

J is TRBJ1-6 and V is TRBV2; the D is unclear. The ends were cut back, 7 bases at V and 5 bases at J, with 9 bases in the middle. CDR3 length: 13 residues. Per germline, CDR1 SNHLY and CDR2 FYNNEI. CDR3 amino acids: CASIFSHNSPLHF. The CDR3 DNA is TGTGCCAGCATCTTTTCCCATAATTCACCCCTCCACTTT.

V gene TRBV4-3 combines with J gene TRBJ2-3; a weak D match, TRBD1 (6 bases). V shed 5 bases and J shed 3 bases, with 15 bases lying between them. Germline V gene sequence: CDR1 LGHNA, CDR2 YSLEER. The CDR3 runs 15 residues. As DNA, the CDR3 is TGCGCCAGCAGCGCCCAGAGGGGGTCTACAGATACGCAGTATTTT. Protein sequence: CASSAQRGSTDTQYF.

CDR3 amino acids: CASSLGGGPYNEQFF. DNA for the CDR3: TGTGCCAGCAGTTTAGGGGGGGGGCCCTACAATGAGCAGTTCTTC. This sequence joins TRBV27 and TRBJ2-1; D possibly corresponds to TRBD2 (7 bases). Germline CDR1 reads MNHEY; CDR2 reads SMNVEV (reference sequence). This CDR3 is built from 15 residues. V lost 2 bases to trimming and J lost 2 bases, with 10 bases between them.

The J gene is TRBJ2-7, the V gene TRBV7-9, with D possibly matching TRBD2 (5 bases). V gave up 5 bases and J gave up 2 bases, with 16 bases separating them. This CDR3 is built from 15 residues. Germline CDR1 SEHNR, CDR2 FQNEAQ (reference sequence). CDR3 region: CASSPLNTAAYEQYF. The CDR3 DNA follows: TGTGCCAGCAGCCCCCTTAATACAGCGGCCTACGAGCAGTACTTC.

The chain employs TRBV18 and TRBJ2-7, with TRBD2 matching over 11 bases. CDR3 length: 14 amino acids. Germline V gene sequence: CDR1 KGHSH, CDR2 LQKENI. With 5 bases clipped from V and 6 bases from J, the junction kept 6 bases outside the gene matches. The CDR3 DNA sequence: TGTGCCAGCTCAATAGCGGGAGGGCCTGGCGAGCAGTACTTC. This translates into CASSIAGGPGEQYF.

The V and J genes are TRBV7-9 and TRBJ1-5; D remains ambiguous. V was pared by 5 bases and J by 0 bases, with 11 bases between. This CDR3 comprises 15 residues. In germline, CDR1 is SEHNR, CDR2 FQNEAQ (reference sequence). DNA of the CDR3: TGTGCCAGCAGCCCAGGACTGTATAGCAATCAGCCCCAGCATTTT. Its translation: CASSPGLYSNQPQHF.

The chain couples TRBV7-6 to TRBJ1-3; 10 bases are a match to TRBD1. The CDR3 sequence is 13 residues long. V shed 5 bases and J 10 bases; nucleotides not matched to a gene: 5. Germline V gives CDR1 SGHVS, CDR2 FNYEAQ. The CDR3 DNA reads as TGTGCCAGCAGCCGGGACAGGGGAGAAACCATATATTTT. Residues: CASSRDRGETIYF.

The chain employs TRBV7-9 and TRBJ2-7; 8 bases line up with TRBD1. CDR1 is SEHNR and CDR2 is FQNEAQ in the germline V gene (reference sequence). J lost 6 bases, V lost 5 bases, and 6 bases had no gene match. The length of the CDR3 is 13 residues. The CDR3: CASSTGQGSEQYF. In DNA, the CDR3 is TGTGCCAGCAGCACCGGACAGGGAAGCGAGCAGTACTTC. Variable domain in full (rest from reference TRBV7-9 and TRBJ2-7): DTGVSQNPRHKITKRGQNVTFRCDPISEHNRLYWYRQTLGQGPEFLTYFQNEAQLEKSRLLSDRFSAERPKGSFSTLEIQRTEQGDSAMYLCASSTGQGSEQYFGPGTRLTVT.